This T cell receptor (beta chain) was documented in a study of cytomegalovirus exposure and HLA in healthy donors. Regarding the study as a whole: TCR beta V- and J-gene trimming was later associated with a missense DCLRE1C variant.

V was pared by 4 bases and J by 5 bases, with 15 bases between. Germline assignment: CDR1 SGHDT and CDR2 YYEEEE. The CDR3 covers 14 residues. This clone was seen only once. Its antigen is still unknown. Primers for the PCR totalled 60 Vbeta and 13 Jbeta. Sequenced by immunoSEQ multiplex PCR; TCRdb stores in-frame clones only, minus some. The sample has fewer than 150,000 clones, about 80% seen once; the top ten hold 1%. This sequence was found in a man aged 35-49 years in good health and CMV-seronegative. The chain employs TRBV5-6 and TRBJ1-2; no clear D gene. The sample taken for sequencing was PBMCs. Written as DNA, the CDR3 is TGTGCCAGCAGCCCCCCTCAGTGGAGATATGGCTACACCTTC. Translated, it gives CASSPPQWRYGYTF.